What follows are 19 T cell receptor beta chains derived from one specimen sequenced in a study of blood T cell repertoires in COVID-19 (dated by TCRdb to 2020 to 2021). Library generation was performed with the immunoSEQ multiplex PCR assay. As stored in TCRdb, this immuneACCESS dataset retains in-frame rearrangements with V and J assigned. A fraction of the clones does not appear; measured against another copy, unresolved V genes explain less than half of the discrepancy, and the remainder lacks a known reason. Here the sample has 200,000 or so clones; more than 75% occur a single time. 3.5% to 4.5% of the sample lies in the top ten. Sequencing input: peripheral blood. These receptors came from a man aged 50 or older with acute or convalescent COVID-19.

The V gene is TRBV5-1, the J gene TRBJ1-1, with 8 bases fitting TRBD1. Germline values: CDR1 SGHRS, CDR2 YFSETQ. The CDR3 length is 15 residues. V trimming: 7 bases; J trimming: 1 base; junction bases outside the gene matches: 9. The CDR3 DNA reads TGCGCCAGCCACGAGGTGACAGGGGCGAACACTGAAGCTTTCTTT. As protein: CASHEVTGANTEAFF.

Concerning this clone: At one of its ends the junction is not consistent with the germline gene, which may arise from a read error. The chain couples TRBV5-1 to TRBJ1-1; 7 bases line up with TRBD1. This CDR3 has 14 residues. Germline CDR1 and CDR2: SGHRS and YFSETQ. CDR3 in amino acids: CASSQGERVTEAFF. CDR3 bases: TGCGCCAGCAGCCAGGGGGAAAGGGTCACTGAGGCTTTCTTT.

This chain connects TRBV19 to TRBJ2-2; the D gene is possibly TRBD2 (5 bases). Per the germline V gene, CDR1 is LNHDA and CDR2 is SQIVND (reference sequence). The V gene lost 11 bases and the J gene lost 1 base, with 14 bases spanning the gap. The CDR3 runs to 14 residues. As DNA, the CDR3 is TGTGCCGGGCGACGGGGAGTGAACACCGGGGAGCTGTTTTTT. Its protein product is CAGRRGVNTGELFF.

CDR3 residues: CASSLESAGNTEAFF. The CDR3 nucleotides are TGTGCCAGCAGCTTAGAATCGGCGGGGAACACTGAAGCTTTCTTT. The chain carries TRBV7-9 and TRBJ1-1; D unclear. V was trimmed by 1 base and J by 1 base, leaving 10 bases between them. The CDR3 contains 15 residues. Germline-derived CDR1 and CDR2 are SEHNR and FQNEAQ (reference sequence). Complete variable domain (other parts from reference TRBV7-9 and TRBJ1-1): DTGVSQNPRHKITKRGQNVTFRCDPISEHNRLYWYRQTLGQGPEFLTYFQNEAQLEKSRLLSDRFSAERPKGSFSTLEIQRTEQGDSAMYLCASSLESAGNTEAFFGQGTRLTVV.

The V gene is TRBV19, the J gene TRBJ1-1; D is perhaps TRBD1 (6 bases). The CDR3 is made up of 15 amino acids. Germline CDR1 reads LNHDA; CDR2 reads SQIVND (reference sequence). V was pared by 3 bases and J by 1 base, with 12 bases between. CDR3 loop: CASSIGRGKNTEAFF. The CDR3 DNA follows: TGTGCCAGTAGTATTGGGAGGGGGAAGAACACTGAAGCTTTCTTT. Full variable domain (outside the CDR3, taken from reference TRBV19 and TRBJ1-1): DGGITQSPKYLFRKEGQNVTLSCEQNLNHDAMYWYRQDPGQGLRLIYYSQIVNDFQKGDIAEGYSVSREKKESFPLTVTSAQKNPTAFYLCASSIGRGKNTEAFFGQGTRLTVV.

V gene TRBV4-2 combines with J gene TRBJ1-1; TRBD1 is a possible D gene (6 bases). Germline CDR1 reads LGHNA; CDR2 reads YNFKEQ. The CDR3 is 14 amino acids. V lost 4 bases to trimming and J lost 0 bases, with 9 bases between them. This CDR3 is CASSPQGMNTEAFF. The CDR3 DNA sequence: TGTGCCAGCAGCCCCCAGGGGATGAACACTGAAGCTTTCTTT.

The chain is built from TRBV6-5 and TRBJ1-1; TRBD1 aligns across 8 bases. V dropped 10 bases and J dropped 1; count of bases not matched to a gene: 5. From germline, CDR1 is MNHEY and CDR2 SVGAGI. This CDR3 has 13 residues. CDR3 coding DNA: TGTGCCACCTTAACAGGGGGGAACACTGAAGCTTTCTTT. Residues: CATLTGGNTEAFF.

The CDR3 sequence is CASTTWQNTEAFF. In DNA, the CDR3 is TGTGCCAGTACCACCTGGCAGAACACTGAAGCTTTCTTT. The chain links TRBV19 to TRBJ1-1; no firm D call. The CDR3 length is 13 residues. Germline CDR1 reads LNHDA; CDR2 reads SQIVND (reference sequence). V gave up 7 bases and J gave up 1 base, with 10 bases separating them.

This clone was found once. This chain joins TRBV10-3 and TRBJ1-3; a possible D gene is TRBD1 (5 bases). CDR1 and CDR2 from the germline V gene are ENHRY and SYGVKD. V lost 11 bases to trimming and J lost 0 bases, with 14 bases between them. The CDR3 length is 14 residues. The CDR3 sequence: CASRTDNSGNTIYF. Written as DNA, the CDR3 is TGTGCCTCACGGACGGACAACTCTGGAAACACCATATATTTT.

The rearrangement links TRBV5-1 to TRBJ1-4; 9 positions match TRBD1. This CDR3 contains 12 residues. CDR1 is SGHRS, CDR2 YFSETQ, per germline. With V trimmed by 4 bases and J by 12 bases, 4 bases remained unmatched. CDR3 nucleotide sequence: TGCGCCAGCAGCAGAACAGGGGGCGAACTGTTTTTT. As protein: CASSRTGGELFF.

V usage is TRBV10-3 and J usage is TRBJ2-7; D uncertain. V gave up 8 bases and J gave up 0 bases, with 5 bases separating them. The CDR3 contains 11 residues. Germline V gene data show CDR1 as ENHRY and CDR2 as SYGVKD. CDR3 sequence reads: CAIGLSYEQYF. Here the CDR3 DNA reads TGTGCCATCGGGCTCTCCTACGAGCAGTACTTC.

This clone showed up just a few times. The chain joins TRBV13 to TRBJ1-2, with 7 bases lining up with TRBD1. The CDR3 contains 15 residues. The J segment lost 6 bases and the V segment lost 3 bases, leaving 10 bases of the junction unmatched. Germline lookup yields CDR1 PRHDT and CDR2 FYEKMQ (reference sequence). The CDR3: CASSFDRALRHGYTF. The CDR3 bases are TGTGCCAGCAGCTTCGACAGGGCCCTAAGACATGGCTACACCTTC.

The chain links TRBV4-2 to TRBJ1-5; TRBD1 matches at 11 bases. CDR1 and CDR2 (germline): LGHNA, YNFKEQ. J gave up 0 bases and V 2 bases, and 12 bases lay outside the gene matches. The CDR3 runs to 20 residues. The CDR3 DNA reads as TGTGCCAGCAGCCAATACGCCCAGGACAGGGGGCTGTATAGCAATCAGCCCCAGCATTTT. Amino acids: CASSQYAQDRGLYSNQPQHF.

This chain connects TRBV15 to TRBJ2-3; TRBD1 might be the D (5 bases). V dropped 4 bases and J dropped 5 bases, with 7 bases sitting between them. The CDR3 extends over 12 amino acids. The V gene's germline CDR1 is LNHNV and CDR2 YYDKDF (reference sequence). CDR3 region: CATSNRGDTQYF. The CDR3 DNA sequence: TGTGCCACCAGCAATAGGGGAGATACGCAGTATTTT.

This chain uses TRBV27 with TRBJ1-2; D remains ambiguous. Trimming shortened V by 4 bases and J by 3 bases, and 15 bases separated the two germline ends. The CDR3 covers 15 residues. Germline CDR1 and CDR2: MNHEY and SMNVEV (reference sequence). The CDR3 region is CASSSTAGNYYGYTF. DNA of the CDR3: TGTGCCAGCAGTTCCACAGCGGGGAACTACTATGGCTACACCTTC.

V usage is TRBV6-5 and J usage is TRBJ2-1, with D perhaps TRBD1 (5 bases). V shed 6 bases and J shed 14 bases, with 17 bases lying between them. CDR1 and CDR2 from the germline V gene are MNHEY and SVGAGI. This CDR3 region has 12 residues. The CDR3 is CASSNERGNKFF. In nucleotides, the CDR3 is TGTGCCAGCAGCAATGAAAGGGGTAATAAGTTCTTC.

V and J are TRBV6-2 or TRBV6-3 and TRBJ1-6; D gene uncertain. The germline gives CDR1 MNHEY, CDR2 SVGEGT. The CDR3 consists of 17 residues. Trimming took 7 bases from V and 0 from J, leaving 16 bases between them. This CDR3 is CASNPTQQYSYNSPLHF. For the CDR3, the DNA is TGTGCCAGCAACCCGACACAACAATACTCCTATAATTCACCCCTCCACTTT.

The gene calls are TRBV7-2 and TRBJ2-7; 15 bases map to TRBD2. V was pared by 3 bases and J by 1 base, with 7 bases of the junction left unmatched. This CDR3 contains 18 residues. Germline CDR1 and CDR2: SGHTA and FQGNSA. The CDR3 protein is CASSFTGTSGGFSYEQYF. The CDR3 DNA is TGTGCCAGCAGCTTTACCGGGACTAGCGGGGGGTTTTCCTACGAGCAGTACTTC.

The chain joins TRBV6-6 to TRBJ1-4; D gene ambiguous. From germline, CDR1 is MNHNY and CDR2 SVGAGI (reference sequence). V was clipped by 6 bases and J by 6 bases, with 17 bases between them. CDR3 length: 15 residues. The CDR3 DNA reads as TGTGCCAGCAGCGGCGGTTGGAAGTTCGATGAAAAACTGTTTTTT. It is translated as CASSGGWKFDEKLFF.